Shown below are 3 T cell receptor beta chains from a single sample sequenced in a study of T-cell reconstitution after alpha-beta-depleted transplantation in children. It was with unique molecular identifiers that the TCRbeta library was prepared. From the PCR reads, TCRdb called clonotypes with MiXCR, one entry per CDR3 protein. The table shows about 110,000 distinct CDR3 sequences, with almost 6.5% occurring only once. Material: PBMCs, mostly from graft donor cells, obtained 360 days after TCRalphabeta/CD19-depleted stem cell transplant. These TCRs come from a male patient between 2 and 15 years old who had a stem cell transplant for acute lymphoblastic leukemia, so the T cells may come from the graft donor.

This clonotype appeared many times. This rearrangement joins TRBV9 to TRBJ2-3, with a tentative D call TRBD2 (8 bases). The CDR3 sequence is 16 residues long. Trimming cost V 3 bases and J 5 bases, with 19 bases left between them. CDR1 SGDLS and CDR2 YYNGEE come from the germline V gene. The CDR3 bases are TGTGCCAGCAGCGGGATCGGGAGGGGGCTCAGAGATACGCAGTATTTT. Protein product: CASSGIGRGLRDTQYF.

This clonotype occurred many times. The CDR3, as DNA: TGTGCCAGCAGCGAGGGCGGGACACTCGGCTATGGCTACACCTTC. Its protein is CASSEGGTLGYGYTF. The V and J genes are TRBV9 and TRBJ1-2; a possible D gene is TRBD1 (6 bases). V lost 3 bases and J lost 4, with 16 bases in between. CDR3 length: 15 residues. Germline values: CDR1 SGDLS, CDR2 YYNGEE.

This clonotype occurred many times. This chain joins TRBV14 and TRBJ2-3, with 9 bases matching TRBD2. The CDR3 spans 17 residues. V trimming: 0 bases; J trimming: 4 bases; junction bases outside the gene matches: 8. From germline, CDR1 is SGHDN and CDR2 FVKESK. CDR3: CASSQDGTSLVADTQYF. The CDR3 region has the DNA TGTGCCAGCAGCCAAGATGGGACTAGCCTAGTTGCAGATACGCAGTATTTT.